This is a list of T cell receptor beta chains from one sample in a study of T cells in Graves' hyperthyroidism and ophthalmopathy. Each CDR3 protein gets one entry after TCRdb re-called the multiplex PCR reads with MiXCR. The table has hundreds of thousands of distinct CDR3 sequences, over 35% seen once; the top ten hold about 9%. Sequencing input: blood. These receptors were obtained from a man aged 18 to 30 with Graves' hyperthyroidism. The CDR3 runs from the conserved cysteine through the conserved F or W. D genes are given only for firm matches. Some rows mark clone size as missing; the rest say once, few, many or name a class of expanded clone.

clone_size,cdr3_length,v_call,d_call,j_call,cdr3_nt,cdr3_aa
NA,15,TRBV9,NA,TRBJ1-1,TGTGCCAGCAGCGTAGCAGGGGATATAAGCACTGAAGCTTTCTTT,CASSVAGDISTEAFF
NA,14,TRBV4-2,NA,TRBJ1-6,TGTGCCAGCAGCCAAGAACAACGGAATTCACCCCTCCACTTT,CASSQEQRNSPLHF
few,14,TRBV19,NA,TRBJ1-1,TGTGCCAGTAGCCCGACAGAGGGGAACACTGAAGCTTTCTTT,CASSPTEGNTEAFF
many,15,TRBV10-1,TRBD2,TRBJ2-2,TGCGCCAGCAGTGCGGGGACTAGCGGAGTAGGGGAGCTGTTTTTT,CASSAGTSGVGELFF
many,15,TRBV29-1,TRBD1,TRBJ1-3,TGCAGCGTTGAGAATTTCGGGGACAGGGGAAACACCATATATTTT,CSVENFGDRGNTIYF
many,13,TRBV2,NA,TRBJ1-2,TGTGCCAGCAGTGATGGACAGAACTATGGCTACACCTTC,CASSDGQNYGYTF
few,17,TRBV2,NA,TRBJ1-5,TGTGCCAGCAGCCTCCGGGACACCGATTATAGCAATCAGCCCCAGCATTTT,CASSLRDTDYSNQPQHF
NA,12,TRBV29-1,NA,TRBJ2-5,TGCAGCGTTCGGGACGAGCGAGAGACCCAGTACTTC,CSVRDERETQYF
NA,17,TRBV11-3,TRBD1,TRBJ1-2,TGTGCCAGCAGCCCCCCGGGACAGGAATATAACAACTATGGCTACACCTTC,CASSPPGQEYNNYGYTF
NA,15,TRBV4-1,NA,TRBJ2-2,TGCGCCAGCAGCCAAGTGAGCAGGGCCACCGGGGAGCTGTTTTTT,CASSQVSRATGELFF
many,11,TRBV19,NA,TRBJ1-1,TGTGCCAGTAGTATGGGGCCTCGGGCTTTCTTT,CASSMGPRAFF
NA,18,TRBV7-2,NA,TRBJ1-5,TGTGCCAGCAGCCCCCTACTAGCTAACCACGACAGATTCGGCACCCAGCATTTT,CASSPLLANHDRFGTQHF
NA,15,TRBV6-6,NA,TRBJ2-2,TGTGCCAGCAGTGAATGGGGGCTCAACACCGGGGAGCTGTTTTTT,CASSEWGLNTGELFF
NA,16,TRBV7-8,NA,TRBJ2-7,TGTGCCAGCAGCTTAGCGCCCCAGCCCGGGGCCTACGAGCAGTACTTC,CASSLAPQPGAYEQYF
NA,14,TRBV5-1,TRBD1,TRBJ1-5,TGCGCCAGCAGCTTGGGTGGGACAGGGATCTACGAGCATTTT,CASSLGGTGIYEHF
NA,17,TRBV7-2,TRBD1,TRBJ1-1,TGTGCCAGCAGCCCAGTGGGGACAGGGGGTTTTGACACTGAAGCTTTCTTT,CASSPVGTGGFDTEAFF
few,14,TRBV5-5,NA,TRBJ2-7,TGTGCCAGCAGTTCGCCACGGACATCCTACGAGCAGTACTTC,CASSSPRTSYEQYF
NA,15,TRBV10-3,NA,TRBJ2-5,TGTGCCATCAGCCGGACTACCCAGGGGGAAGAGACCCAGTACTTC,CAISRTTQGEETQYF
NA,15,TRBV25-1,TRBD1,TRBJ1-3,TGTGCCAGCCAAGTGGGACAGGGCTCTGGAAACACCATATATTTT,CASQVGQGSGNTIYF
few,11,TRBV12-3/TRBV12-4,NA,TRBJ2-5,TGTGCCAGCAGTTTTCACGAGACCCAGTACTTC,CASSFHETQYF
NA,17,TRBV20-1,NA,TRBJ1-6,TGCAGTGCCAGTCGAGGAGGCAGGTTGGGCAAGAATTCACCCCTCCACTTT,CSASRGGRLGKNSPLHF
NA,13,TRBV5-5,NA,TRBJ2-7,TGTGCCAGCAGCTTGCCAGGCACCAACGAGCAGTACTTC,CASSLPGTNEQYF
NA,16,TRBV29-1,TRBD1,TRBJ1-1,TGCAGCGTTGATTTAGGACAGGGGTGGGAACACACTGAAGCTTTCTTT,CSVDLGQGWEHTEAFF
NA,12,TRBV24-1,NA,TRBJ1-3,TGTGCCACCAGGGGGGAGGGTAACACCATATATTTT,CATRGEGNTIYF
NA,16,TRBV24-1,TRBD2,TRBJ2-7,TGTGCCACCAGTGATGCCGGGACTAGCGGATTCTACGAGCAGTACTTC,CATSDAGTSGFYEQYF
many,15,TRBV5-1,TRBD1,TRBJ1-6,TGCGCCAGCACCCAGCGGACAGGAGCTAATTCACCCCTCCACTTT,CASTQRTGANSPLHF
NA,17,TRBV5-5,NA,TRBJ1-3,TGCGCCAGCAGCCAAGATTCCCTTGAATATGCTGGAAACACCATATATTTT,CASSQDSLEYAGNTIYF
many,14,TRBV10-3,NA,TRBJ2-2,TGTGCCATCACTGCGGCCGTGAGCACCGGGGAGCTGTTTTTT,CAITAAVSTGELFF
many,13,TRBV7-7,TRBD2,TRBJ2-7,TGTGCTAGCAGCTTAGGGACTAGCCACGAGCAGTACTTC,CASSLGTSHEQYF
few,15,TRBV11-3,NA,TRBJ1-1,TGTGCCAGCAGCCCCCCCGGCGGCAAGGGCACTGAAGCTTTCTTT,CASSPPGGKGTEAFF
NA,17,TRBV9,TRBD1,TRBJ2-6,TGTGCCAGCAGCCCACGGGACAGGGGTTCTGGGGCCAACGTCCTGACTTTC,CASSPRDRGSGANVLTF
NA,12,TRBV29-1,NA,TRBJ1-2,TGCAGCTTCGAGACAGGCCGCCTTCGCTACACCTTC,CSFETGRLRYTF
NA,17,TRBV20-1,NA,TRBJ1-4,TGCAGTGCTAGAGACGGGGTGGGGGGACATGCGGATGAAAAACTGTTTTTT,CSARDGVGGHADEKLFF
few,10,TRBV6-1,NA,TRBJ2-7,TGTGTATTCTGGGTTCACGAGCAGTACTTC,CVFWVHEQYF
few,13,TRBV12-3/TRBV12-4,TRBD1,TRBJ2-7,TGTGCCAGCAGACTGGGACAGGGTAACGAGCAGTACTTC,CASRLGQGNEQYF
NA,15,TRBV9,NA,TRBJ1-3,TGTGCCAGCAGCGTAGCAGGGGAGGGGGTCGACACCATATATTTT,CASSVAGEGVDTIYF
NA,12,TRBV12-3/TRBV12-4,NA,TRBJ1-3,TGTGCCAGCAGTGGGACGCAAAACACCATATATTTT,CASSGTQNTIYF
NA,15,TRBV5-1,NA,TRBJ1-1,TGCGCCAGCAGCTTGGGGGGCAGCTTTAACACTGAAGCTTTCTTT,CASSLGGSFNTEAFF
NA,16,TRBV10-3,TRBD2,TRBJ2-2,TGTGCCATCAGGCCTCGGGGCGGGGGAAACACCGGGGAGCTGTTTTTT,CAIRPRGGGNTGELFF
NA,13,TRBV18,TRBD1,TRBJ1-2,TGTGCCAGCTCAGCGGGACAGCAGTATGGCTACACCTTC,CASSAGQQYGYTF
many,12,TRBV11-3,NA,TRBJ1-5,TGTGCCAGCAGCTTAGGGCCCGGAGCCCAGCATTTT,CASSLGPGAQHF
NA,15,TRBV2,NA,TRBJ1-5,TGTGCCAGCAGAAGGACTAGCGGGGTGGATCAGCCCCAGCATTTT,CASRRTSGVDQPQHF
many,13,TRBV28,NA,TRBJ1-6,TGTGCCAGCAGTTTCAGGGTCTCTTCACCCCTCCACTTT,CASSFRVSSPLHF
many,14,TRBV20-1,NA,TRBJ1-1,TGCAGTGCTCGATCTTTCACAGGGAACACTGAAGCTTTCTTT,CSARSFTGNTEAFF